The sequence of this T cell receptor beta chain was determined in a study of T cells in Graves' hyperthyroidism and ophthalmopathy. It was RNA transcripts that yielded the amplified TCR beta CDR3 regions. The TCR CDR3 first-round RT-PCR relied on the HTBI primer set. TCRdb reprocessed the multiplex PCR reads via MiXCR and lists one record per CDR3 protein. The sample shows 350,000 to 400,000 distinct CDR3 sequences, around a sixth of them seen only once. This CDR3 comprises 16 residues. V was cut by 4 bases and J by 5 bases, with 18 bases left in between. CDR1 is SEHNR, CDR2 FQNEAQ, per germline (reference sequence). This clonotype was detected only a few times.

Sequences were obtained from blood. This chain connects TRBV7-9 to TRBJ2-1; D tentatively reads TRBD1 or TRBD2 (5 bases each). The clonotype originates from a man younger than 35 with Graves' ophthalmopathy. The CDR3 sequence is CASSSHGTPVDNEQFF. The CDR3 DNA reads as TGTGCCAGCAGCTCACACGGGACCCCCGTGGACAATGAGCAGTTCTTC.